The 12 T cell receptor beta chains below all came from one sample that was sequenced in a study of blood T cell repertoires in COVID-19. Sequenced by immunoSEQ multiplex PCR; TCRdb stores in-frame clones only, minus some. The sample shows about 210,000 clones, approximately 82% of them seen only once. Sequences were obtained from peripheral blood. These receptors all stem from a middle-aged woman with acute or convalescent COVID-19.

V usage is TRBV7-2 and J usage is TRBJ2-7; D may be TRBD2 (5 bases). Germline V gives CDR1 SGHTA, CDR2 FQGNSA. Trimming took off 1 base at V and 2 bases at J, with 9 bases between the two ends. The CDR3 has 14 residues. The CDR3 nucleotides are TGTGCCAGCAGCTTAGGGACTTCCGCCTACGAGCAGTACTTC. As protein: CASSLGTSAYEQYF.

The V call is TRBV27, the J call TRBJ2-1; tentatively, D is TRBD2 (6 bases). Germline assignment: CDR1 MNHEY and CDR2 SMNVEV (reference sequence). This CDR3 is built from 11 residues. V dropped 6 bases and J dropped 9 bases, with 9 bases sitting between them. The CDR3 region has the DNA TGTGCCAGCAGACTAGCTCTTGAGCAGTTCTTC. Protein sequence: CASRLALEQFF.

The chain joins TRBV19 to TRBJ2-7; 8 bases fit TRBD1. The length of the CDR3 is 14 residues. J was trimmed by 1 base and V by 4 bases; bases with no gene match: 3. From germline, CDR1 is LNHDA and CDR2 SQIVND (reference sequence). This CDR3 is CASSKRDRSYEQYF. Written as DNA, the CDR3 is TGTGCCAGTAGTAAGAGGGACAGGTCCTACGAGCAGTACTTC.

The chain has TRBV4-1 and TRBJ1-2, with D uncertain. Germline V gene lookup returns CDR1 MGHRA and CDR2 YSYEKL. Between the trimmed V and J ends, which lost 1 base and 6 bases, there was a span of 18 bases. This CDR3 has 16 residues. CDR3 protein: CASSQVALPDADGYTF. The CDR3 coding sequence is TGCGCCAGCAGCCAAGTTGCTCTACCTGACGCGGATGGCTACACCTTC.

This clone was detected only a few times. The chain recombines TRBV9 with TRBJ1-2, with a weak D call TRBD1 (5 bases). The germline CDR1 and CDR2 sequences are SGDLS and YYNGEE. The CDR3 length is 15 residues. Deletions cut 4 bases from V and 2 bases from J, with 15 bases between. The chain's CDR3 is CASSSGEGLNYGYTF. The CDR3 DNA reads TGTGCCAGCAGCTCGGGGGAGGGCCTGAACTATGGCTACACCTTC.

CDR3 nucleotide sequence: TGTGCCAGCAGTTTTGGGGGGGGGCAGTACTTC. Residues: CASSFGGGQYF. The V call is TRBV27, the J call TRBJ2-7, with 7 positions matching TRBD2. Germline CDR1 is MNHEY and CDR2 is SMNVEV (reference sequence). The CDR3 covers 11 residues. The V segment lost 3 bases and the J segment 9 bases; nucleotides outside the gene matches: 2.

The chain joins TRBV6-5 to TRBJ2-7; 11 bases align to TRBD1. This CDR3 has 13 residues. V trimming: 10 bases; J trimming: 4 bases; junction bases outside the gene matches: 6. Per germline, CDR1 MNHEY and CDR2 SVGAGI. DNA of the CDR3: TGTGCCACAGGACAGGGGGCATCTTACGAGCAGTACTTC. This gives the protein CATGQGASYEQYF.

V is TRBV19 and J is TRBJ2-3; 12 nucleotides match TRBD2. J lost 4 bases, V lost 6 bases, and 8 bases had no gene match. The germline V gene has CDR1 LNHDA and CDR2 SQIVND (reference sequence). There are 16 residues in the CDR3. The chain's CDR3 is CASRRLAGAWADTQYF. For the CDR3, the DNA is TGTGCCAGTAGGAGACTAGCGGGGGCCTGGGCAGATACGCAGTATTTT.

This chain uses TRBV11-1 with TRBJ1-2; unclear D gene. The length of the CDR3 is 15 residues. V lost 5 bases and J lost 1, with 14 bases in between. The germline CDR1 and CDR2 sequences are SGHAT and FQDESV (reference sequence). CDR3 sequence (DNA): TGTGCCAGCAGCCTCAGACGGGGATTTAACTATGGCTACACCTTC. It translates to CASSLRRGFNYGYTF.

The chain combines TRBV3-1 (or the pseudogene TRBV3-2) with TRBJ1-2, with D possibly matching TRBD1 (5 bases). Trimming pared 4 bases from V and 4 bases from J, leaving 16 bases between. The germline V gene has CDR1 LGHDT and CDR2 YNNKEL (reference sequence). The CDR3 contains 15 residues. The CDR3 DNA reads as TGTGCCAGCAGCCCGAGCCGGGGGTACAGCTATGGCTACACCTTC. Its translation: CASSPSRGYSYGYTF.

The chain has TRBV6-6 and TRBJ1-2, with D unclear. V was clipped by 6 bases and J by 1 base, with 15 bases between them. The CDR3 has 15 amino acids. Looked up from germline, CDR1 is MNHNY and CDR2 is SVGAGI (reference sequence). The chain's CDR3 is CASRERGGHNYGYTF. DNA for the CDR3: TGTGCCAGCAGGGAGCGGGGAGGGCATAACTATGGCTACACCTTC.

This clone was detected only a few times. This rearrangement joins TRBV9 to TRBJ2-3; D uncertain. This CDR3 is built from 14 residues. Germline V gives CDR1 SGDLS, CDR2 YYNGEE. Trimming removed 0 bases at V and 1 base at J, with 6 bases between. The CDR3 is CASSVVGRTDTQYF. The DNA of the CDR3 is TGTGCCAGCAGCGTAGTTGGCCGCACAGATACGCAGTATTTT.